This T cell receptor (beta chain) originates from a study of human T cells and chemical hapten exposure. Individual cDNA molecules in this library carried unique molecular identifiers. Authors' data handling: Samples had a median of around 94,000 TCRs, ranging roughly 20,000 to 690,600. TCRdb reanalysed the reads using MiXCR and keeps one entry per CDR3 protein. TCRdb's processing, not the authors', yielded these V and J calls. This table has around 120,000 distinct CDR3 sequences, 8.5% appearing once. RNA extraction used unfractionated whole blood as the source of total RNA. The CDR3 contains 15 residues. Germline CDR1 and CDR2: LNHNV and YYDKDF (reference sequence). V was pared by 3 bases and J by 1 base, with 12 bases between.

The clonotype comes from a human donor in good health. Some clones in this sample may be carry-over from other donors' samples. The specimen sequenced was whole blood. J is TRBJ1-1 and V is TRBV15; the D gene is possibly TRBD1 (5 bases). CDR3: CATSRQRGENTEAFF. CDR3 bases: TGTGCCACCAGCAGGCAACGAGGGGAGAACACTGAAGCTTTCTTT.